The rows below give T cell receptor beta chains drawn from one sample of a study of vaccination and CD4 T cells after COVID-19. Via MiXCR, TCRdb re-called the PCR reads, giving one row per CDR3 protein. The table shows approximately 20,000 distinct CDR3 sequences, with approximately 48% occurring only once. Their target antigens are unknown. Input material: CD4+ T cells from blood, cultured in vitro. The receptors derive from a human donor who had recovered from COVID-19. Both conserved end residues are part of each CDR3. D genes are given only for firm matches. Clone size is shown for a subset of rows, as once, few, many or a class of expanded clone.

clone size	D gene	V gene	CDR3 protein
.	.	TRBV30	CAWSGGIDSPLHF
few	TRBD1	TRBV20-1	CSVAEGQGHTEAFF
.	.	TRBV4-3	CASSQSFENSPLHF
few	.	TRBV20-1	CSARDSREWTEAFF
once	.	TRBV6-1	CASSNTGTGELFF
.	TRBD1	TRBV5-1	CASSLSGGANTEAFF
.	.	TRBV7-6	CASSSLGGYGYTF
.	.	TRBV20-1	CSARTAGRGDTQYF
few	TRBD2	TRBV20-1	CSARDQLLSGTSGYGTQYF
few	.	TRBV2	CASSAGPYTDTQYF
.	.	TRBV6-1	CASTLGEKLFF
.	.	TRBV20-1	CSASLKETQYF
.	TRBD1	TRBV5-1	CASSLDRTGGAYGYTF
.	TRBD2	TRBV6-2/TRBV6-3	CASSRSNSGAYTDTQYF
few	TRBD1	TRBV6-1	CASSQQGSSPLHF
few	.	TRBV7-2	CASSLGGFRADTQYF
.	.	TRBV7-2	CASSGRGVEQFF
.	TRBD2	TRBV2	CASSTPSRGRAYEQYF
few	.	TRBV6-1	CASSVRGVNTGELFF
.	.	TRBV20-1	CSARTPGGTEAFF
.	TRBD2	TRBV20-1	CSANLGGGVNTGELFF
.	TRBD1	TRBV2	CASSGDRVVSETQYF
.	TRBD2	TRBV2	CASRVGLAGGGEQYF
.	TRBD2	TRBV19	CASSLGLAGVTQYF
.	.	TRBV7-2	CASSLQGRSYEQYF
.	.	TRBV2	CASSWDLAAYEQYF
.	TRBD2	TRBV20-1	CSANRGGGDTQYF
.	.	TRBV10-1	CASSQNTGELFF
medium-sized	.	TRBV7-3	CASSLKETVSGANVLTF
.	.	TRBV27	CASMLGQSNTEAFF
.	TRBD1	TRBV6-2/TRBV6-3	CASSGQGDYYGYTF
.	.	TRBV12-3/TRBV12-4	CATERTGFTNQPQHF
.	.	TRBV27	CASSPNAGGSYEQYF
few	.	TRBV28	CASSLLTGVNNYGYTF
.	TRBD2	TRBV24-1	CATSGPGLAGVNEQFF
.	TRBD1	TRBV7-8	CASSFGGQGGTEAFF
.	.	TRBV2	CASSLHERPQYF
.	.	TRBV18	CASSPGGGNTEAFF
.	.	TRBV5-4	CASSFGRETEAFF
few	.	TRBV20-1	CSARRGSPLHF
.	.	TRBV18	CASSPLLGSQETQYF
.	.	TRBV20-1	CSARVRGSSYNEQFF
.	TRBD1	TRBV2	CASSGIRTGGNEPQHF
.	TRBD2	TRBV19	CASSIVAGGAGETQYF
few	.	TRBV6-1	CASQQVSTDTQYF
.	TRBD2	TRBV24-1	CATSEPSGVTDTQYF